This T cell receptor beta chain was captured by sequencing in a study of tumor and adjacent non-tumor tissue in lung cancer (dated by TCRdb to 2017 to 2018). Background for the entire study: Of the cohort, around eleven patients had adenocarcinoma, 2 had squamous cell carcinoma and 1 had small cell lung cancer. Ages among the approximately 15 patients ranged from about 31 to 85 years, there were approximately 10 men and 5 women, and disease was at TNM stage I to III. In total, sequencing yielded approximately 130,000,000 productive TCRbeta reads, which works out to an average of around 4.2 million reads per sample. Bulk TCRbeta repertoires were compared between lung tumor tissue and matched distant non-tumor lung tissue obtained from 15 lung cancer patients. Fewer than 35 paired specimens, one tumor and one normal lung sample per patient, were profiled by TCRbeta CDR3 sequencing.

Trimming removed 2 bases from V and 7 bases from J, leaving 24 bases between the germline ends. CDR1 and CDR2 are read off the germline V gene (reference sequence) as WNHNN and SYGVQD. Spanning cysteine to phenylalanine, the CDR3 consists of 18 amino acids. Only the CDR3 portion is preserved as DNA: 54 bases, with reading frame beginning at the first base. What the authors observed across the whole study: With only about 16 patients in the cohort, the authors noted that larger samples and more detailed clinical data are needed. Neither the sequencing platform nor unique molecular identifiers are mentioned in the methods. Because peripheral blood was not sequenced, the blood TCRbeta repertoires of the lung cancer patients in the study went unexamined. The top 100 clones made up a significantly larger cumulative share of the repertoire in normal lung than in tumor tissue. Tumor tissue showed significantly greater TCR diversity (inverse Simpson) than normal lung tissue (approximately 430 vs 150, P = 0.0075, Mann-Whitney U test). Significantly higher TCR diversity was found in younger patients, and higher tumor TCR diversity was associated with shorter overall and disease-free survival.

RNA was isolated from bulk, unsorted tissue, and RNA quality was assessed with a NanoDrop ND-1000 and an Agilent 2100. The normal lung samples consisted of distant non-tumor tissue collected more than 3 cm from the tumor edge. Newly diagnosed lung cancer patients without prior chemotherapy who had been admitted for thoracic surgery in China between August and November 2014 were enrolled as donors. The study excluded patients who had received radiotherapy or chemotherapy before or who had another cancer at the same time. Surgical tissue pieces of about 1-2.1 cm3 were preserved in RNAlater solution and stored at -80 °C until use. This clonotype was recorded many times. What antigen it recognizes has not been identified. Qualities for individual bases were not recorded, and no much larger clone is one base off. Library generation was performed with multiplex PCR. The sequencer listed for this sample is Illumina HiSeq 2500. TCRbeta libraries were built by three rounds of nested PCR using primers (Table S4), following protocols modified from ARM-PCR. Before sequencing, PCR products in the 200-500 bp range were cut out of the gel and cleaned up using the QIAquick gel extraction kit. In the original analysis: Trimmomatic was used to clean the reads, FLASH was used to merge the reads into complete CDR3 sequences, and MiTCR was used to assign the reads to V(D)J germline segments. VDJtools was used to compute clonal diversity as the inverse Simpson's index. In-frame sequences without a premature stop codon were defined as productive reads. TCRdb redid the processing of the public reads, applying fastp at Q25 and MiXCR, and retained in-frame beta chains. Rows matching on CDR3 protein sequence are summarized as one entry with the most common DNA and genes. What appears here as the V and J calls and clone size reflects TCRdb's work, not the paper's. Across this sample there are around 74,000 distinct CDR3 sequences, with 65% to 75% seen only once. 25% to 35% of the sample lies in the top ten.

The TCR comes from a woman in her 50s with non-small cell lung cancer. The material sequenced was distant non-tumor lung tissue. The chain was built from TRBV10-1 and TRBJ1-5, and the D gene may be TRBD1, 6 bases matching. The nucleotides are TGCGCCAGCAGTGAGCGCGTAACGTACAGGGCCTCGGTGCAGCCCCAGCATTTT. It specifies CASSERVTYRASVQPQHF.